This is a list of T cell receptor beta chains from one sample in a study of T cell repertoires in cytomegalovirus infection. MiXCR, run by TCRdb on the reads, gives a single entry per CDR3 protein. The sample lists around 900,000 distinct CDR3 sequences, approximately 32% occurring once. Which antigens these TCRs recognize remains unknown. Specimen: cultured CD8+ T cells from PBMCs, collected from culture after CMV antigen stimulation. These receptors were taken from a human donor in good health (CMV status not recorded). Some clones in this sample may be carry-over from other donors' samples. Each CDR3 is given with its conserved first and last residue. A D gene is named only where the DNA matches it firmly. Where a row states a size, it is once, few, many or the class of an expanded clone; other rows omit it.

len	v_gene	abundance	j_gene	d_gene	CDR3aa	CDR3nt
12	TRBV7-9	-	TRBJ2-1	-	CASGQGSDEQFF	TGTGCCAGCGGCCAGGGAAGCGATGAGCAGTTCTTC
18	TRBV7-2	many	TRBJ2-3	TRBD2	CASSLAVVAGAATDTQYF	TGTGCCAGCAGCTTAGCAGTAGTAGCGGGGGCCGCCACAGATACGCAGTATTTT
11	TRBV7-9	-	TRBJ2-2	-	CASQTTGELFF	TGTGCCAGCCAAACGACCGGGGAGCTGTTTTTT
12	TRBV27	few	TRBJ2-1	-	CASSWSGDEQFF	TGTGCCAGCAGTTGGTCGGGTGATGAGCAGTTCTTC
16	TRBV6-6	-	TRBJ1-2	-	CASSDPGHLLNYGYTF	TGTGCCAGCAGTGACCCGGGACACCTTCTTAACTATGGCTACACCTTC
15	TRBV7-9	-	TRBJ2-3	TRBD1	CASSPFPGGTDTQYF	TGTGCCAGCAGCCCATTCCCAGGGGGCACGGATACGCAGTATTTT
11	TRBV6-1	-	TRBJ1-2	-	CATGRAYGYTF	TGTGCCACGGGTCGCGCCTATGGCTACACCTTC
14	TRBV11-2	few	TRBJ2-7	-	CASSLLGSFYEQYF	TGTGCCAGCAGCTTATTAGGGTCATTCTACGAGCAGTACTTC
15	TRBV12-3/TRBV12-4	many	TRBJ2-1	-	CASSLQVYRYNEQFF	TGTGCCAGCAGTTTACAGGTCTACCGCTACAATGAGCAGTTCTTC
13	TRBV6-5	few	TRBJ2-1	-	CASSYSSWDEQFF	TGTGCCAGCAGTTACTCGTCGTGGGATGAGCAGTTCTTC
15	TRBV7-6	many	TRBJ2-3	TRBD2	CASRGLAEITDTQYF	TGTGCCAGCAGGGGACTAGCGGAAATCACAGATACGCAGTATTTT
15	TRBV7-6	many	TRBJ2-5	TRBD2	CASSLLAGEGETQYF	TGTGCCAGCAGCTTACTAGCGGGGGAGGGAGAGACCCAGTACTTC
12	TRBV7-9	-	TRBJ1-2	-	CASSEGFYGYTF	TGTGCCAGCAGTGAGGGGTTTTATGGCTACACCTTC
15	TRBV15	-	TRBJ2-3	TRBD2	CATSDTSGDTDTQYF	TGTGCCACCAGCGATACTAGCGGAGACACAGATACGCAGTATTTT
13	TRBV18	-	TRBJ1-1	-	CASSPTVSTEAFF	TGTGCCAGCTCACCAACAGTGTCCACTGAAGCTTTCTTT
15	TRBV6-6	few	TRBJ2-1	-	CASSPRDQAYNEQFF	TGTGCCAGCAGTCCCCGGGACCAAGCTTACAATGAGCAGTTCTTC
14	TRBV15	-	TRBJ1-2	TRBD1	CVTTTGTGDYGYTF	TGTGTCACCACCACCGGGACAGGGGACTATGGCTACACCTTC
18	TRBV4-3	-	TRBJ1-1	-	CASSQDPQGQDYGTEAFF	TGCGCCAGCAGCCAAGACCCCCAGGGGCAGGATTATGGTACTGAAGCTTTCTTT
13	TRBV2	many	TRBJ1-6	TRBD1	CAAGDSWNSPLHF	TGTGCCGCCGGGGACAGCTGGAATTCACCCCTCCACTTT
15	TRBV7-2	many	TRBJ2-1	-	CASSLHVGLENEQFF	TGTGCCAGCAGCTTACATGTGGGGTTGGAGAATGAGCAGTTCTTC
10	TRBV7-4	once	TRBJ1-1	-	CASSPNTAFF	TGTGCCAGCAGCCCCAACACGGCTTTCTTT
15	TRBV9	-	TRBJ1-1	-	CASSVGAGRNTEAFF	TGTGCCAGCAGCGTAGGGGCAGGGAGGAACACTGAAGCTTTCTTT
16	TRBV7-2	many	TRBJ1-2	-	CASSLEPSVKNYGYTF	TGTGCCAGCAGCTTAGAACCCTCCGTGAAAAACTATGGCTACACCTTC
14	TRBV27	few	TRBJ2-5	-	CASSFGVPRETQYF	TGTGCCAGCAGTTTTGGGGTACCACGAGAGACCCAGTACTTC
18	TRBV11-1	-	TRBJ2-2	TRBD2	CASSPGTSGGAETGELFF	TGTGCCAGCAGCCCCGGGACTAGCGGGGGGGCGGAGACCGGGGAGCTGTTTTTT
17	TRBV6-5	few	TRBJ1-1	TRBD1	CASTPSRRKGANTEAFF	TGTGCCAGCACCCCCTCGCGGAGGAAGGGGGCGAACACTGAAGCTTTCTTT
16	TRBV28	once	TRBJ2-1	TRBD2	CASSFPEGRVDNEQFF	TGTGCCAGCAGTTTCCCGGAAGGGAGGGTGGACAATGAGCAGTTCTTC
15	TRBV6-8	once	TRBJ1-4	TRBD1	CASSSPGGDNEKLFF	TGTGCCAGCAGTTCACCAGGGGGGGATAATGAAAAACTGTTTTTT
16	TRBV27	few	TRBJ1-6	-	CASSFGVGNYNSPLHF	TGTGCCAGCAGTTTTGGGGTGGGGAACTATAATTCACCCCTCCACTTT